Following are 26 T cell receptor beta chains from one sample sequenced in a study of OX40 agonist ivuxolimab in advanced cancers. Assay used: immunoSEQ multiplex PCR; TCRdb lists only in-frame clones, some missing. Of roughly 80,000 clones in the sample, roughly 90% were seen once. This material consisted of CD4+ or CD8+ T cells sorted from blood, taken in a trial of the OX40 agonist ivuxolimab. These receptors all come from an adult with an advanced solid tumor such as melanoma, head and neck, liver or kidney cancer.

This chain links TRBV29-1 with TRBJ2-7, with a weak D call TRBD1 (5 bases). CDR3 length: 13 amino acids. CDR1 and CDR2 from the germline V gene are SQVTM and ANQGSEA. V was clipped by 1 base and J by 3 bases, with 10 bases between them. The CDR3 DNA reads as TGCAGCGTTGAAGTAGGGGCGCGCTACGAGCAGTACTTC. This gives the protein CSVEVGARYEQYF.

The chain recombines TRBV7-2 with TRBJ2-3; no firm D call. CDR3 length: 15 residues. Trimming cost V 5 bases and J 2 bases, with 14 bases left between them. Germline CDR1 reads SGHTA; CDR2 reads FQGNSA. The CDR3 DNA follows: TGTGCCAGCAGCCTAAGAGGTATAACCACAGATACGCAGTATTTT. This codes for CASSLRGITTDTQYF.

The J gene is TRBJ2-7, the V gene TRBV11-3, with no clear D. The CDR3 extends over 12 amino acids. Germline V gene data show CDR1 as SGHNT and CDR2 as YENEEA. V lost 1 base to trimming and J lost 1 base, with 2 bases between them. Written as DNA, the CDR3 is TGTGCCAGCAGCTTAGGTTCCTACGAGCAGTACTTC. Translating it yields CASSLGSYEQYF.

Turning to this clone: Other DNA sequences of this sample code for an identical CDR3. J is TRBJ2-3 and V is TRBV4-3; D remains unclear. The V end lost 0 bases, the J end lost 2 bases, and 6 bases lay between the germline ends. CDR3 length: 14 residues. CDR1 and CDR2 (germline): LGHNA, YSLEER. The DNA for the CDR3 is TGCGCCAGCAGCCAAGACAGATACACAGATACGCAGTATTTT. Residues: CASSQDRYTDTQYF.

The chain joins TRBV20-1 to TRBJ2-1; D remains unclear. The CDR3 loop spans 10 amino acids. Germline-derived CDR1 and CDR2 are DFQATT and SNEGSKA (reference sequence). The V end lost 6 bases, the J end lost 4 bases, and 4 bases lay between the germline ends. The CDR3 is CSARYNEQFF. The CDR3 DNA is TGCAGTGCAAGGTACAATGAGCAGTTCTTC.

The chain carries TRBV6-4 and TRBJ2-1, with D tentatively TRBD1 (5 bases). V dropped 3 bases and J dropped 8 bases, with 14 bases sitting between them. Germline assignment: CDR1 MRHNA and CDR2 SNTAGT. The CDR3 spans 14 residues. CDR3 DNA: TGTGCCAGCAGTGAAGGGCCAGGGTTTGATGAGCAGTTCTTC. The encoded protein is CASSEGPGFDEQFF.

The V call is TRBV2, the J call TRBJ1-1, with D unclear. The CDR3 totals 13 residues. From germline, CDR1 is SNHLY and CDR2 FYNNEI. The germline V and J ends were trimmed by 6 bases and 3 bases, with 11 bases remaining between them. The CDR3 protein is CASSSARDTEAFF. The CDR3 nucleotides read TGTGCCAGCAGCTCCGCGCGGGACACTGAAGCTTTCTTT. Supplemented by reference TRBV2 and TRBJ1-1, the full variable domain reads EPEVTQTPSHQVTQMGQEVILRCVPISNHLYFYWYRQILGQKVEFLVSFYNNEISEKSEIFDDQFSVERPDGSNFTLKIRSTKLEDSAMYFCASSSARDTEAFFGQGTRLTVV.

The rearrangement links TRBV19 to TRBJ2-7; possible D gene TRBD2, 7 bases. This CDR3 is built from 14 residues. V dropped 10 bases and J dropped 2 bases, with 18 bases sitting between them. Germline V CDR1 and CDR2: LNHDA, SQIVND (reference sequence). The CDR3 protein is CATSRGGSAYEQYF. The CDR3 DNA follows: TGTGCCACCTCGAGGGGGGGTTCAGCCTACGAGCAGTACTTC.

The rearrangement joins TRBV11-1 to TRBJ2-7, with D perhaps matching TRBD1 (5 bases). Trimming removed 0 bases at V and 3 bases at J, with 9 bases between. Germline lookup yields CDR1 SGHAT and CDR2 FQDESV (reference sequence). The CDR3 is 14 amino acids. The CDR3 DNA is TGTGCCAGCAGCTTAGCAGGGGCTATCTACGAGCAGTACTTC. Its translation: CASSLAGAIYEQYF. The whole variable domain, remainder taken from reference TRBV11-1 and TRBJ2-7, is EAEVAQSPRYKITEKSQAVAFWCDPISGHATLYWYRQILGQGPELLVQFQDESVVDDSQLPKDRFSAERLKGVDSTLKIQPAELGDSAMYLCASSLAGAIYEQYFGPGTRLTVT.

The chain employs TRBV5-1 and TRBJ2-3; TRBD2 agrees at 14 bases. CDR1 SGHRS and CDR2 YFSETQ come from the germline V gene. The CDR3 is 17 residues long. V dropped 4 bases and J dropped 6; count of bases not matched to a gene: 10. The CDR3 reads CASSPRLAGGVADTQYF. The CDR3 bases are TGCGCCAGCAGCCCCAGACTAGCGGGAGGGGTGGCGGATACGCAGTATTTT.

The genes are TRBV7-2 and TRBJ1-2; D is possibly TRBD1 (6 bases). Trimming pared 5 bases from V and 4 bases from J, leaving 11 bases between. This CDR3 has 13 amino acids. CDR1 SGHTA and CDR2 FQGNSA come from the germline V gene. CDR3 DNA sequence: TGTGCCAGCAGCGCCGACAGGACCTATGGCTACACCTTC. This gives the protein CASSADRTYGYTF.

The chain has TRBV7-3 and TRBJ2-5; no clear D gene. V lost 6 bases, J lost 0 bases, and 14 bases lay in between. CDR1 and CDR2 (germline): SGHTA, FQGTGA. This CDR3 region has 15 residues. The CDR3 here is CASRPPLEYQETQYF. For the CDR3, the DNA is TGTGCCAGCAGACCGCCCCTAGAGTACCAAGAGACCCAGTACTTC.

The gene calls are TRBV19 and TRBJ2-3, with D unresolved. CDR3 length equals 15 residues. Per germline, CDR1 LNHDA and CDR2 SQIVND (reference sequence). V was trimmed by 4 bases and J by 5 bases, leaving 16 bases between them. CDR3 sequence: CASSNRMWVGDTQYF. The CDR3 coding sequence is TGTGCCAGTAGTAACCGGATGTGGGTGGGAGATACGCAGTATTTT.

This chain uses TRBV4-1 with TRBJ1-6, with 10 bases matching TRBD1. CDR3 length: 14 amino acids. J was trimmed by 9 bases and V by 5 bases; bases with no gene match: 4. The germline gives CDR1 MGHRA, CDR2 YSYEKL. The CDR3, as DNA: TGCGCCAGCAGCAACCGGGACAGGGGTTCACCCCTCCACTTT. This encodes CASSNRDRGSPLHF.

The V gene is TRBV5-1, the J gene TRBJ2-7; 8 bases are shared with TRBD1. Germline assignment: CDR1 SGHRS and CDR2 YFSETQ. Germline trimming cut 4 bases from V and 0 bases from J; bases unmatched to any gene: 3. There are 14 residues in the CDR3. Written as DNA, the CDR3 is TGCGCCAGCAGCGAAACAGGGGGCTCCTACGAGCAGTACTTC. Protein: CASSETGGSYEQYF.

The chain is built from TRBV5-4 and TRBJ2-2; 8 positions match TRBD2. In germline, CDR1 is SGHNT, CDR2 YYREEE (reference sequence). This CDR3 is 15 amino acids long. V shed 6 bases, J shed 4 bases, and the junction held 8 bases outside the gene matches. In DNA, the CDR3 is TGTGCCAGCACCCGTAGCGGGAAGATCACCGGGGAGCTGTTTTTT. It encodes CASTRSGKITGELFF.

The J gene is TRBJ1-1, the V gene TRBV5-1; D is perhaps TRBD1 (5 bases). The V end was cut by 0 bases, the J end by 10 bases, with 16 bases between. Germline V gene data show CDR1 as SGHRS and CDR2 as YFSETQ. The CDR3 is 14 residues long. CDR3 DNA: TGCGCCAGCAGCTTGGGAGGTTCCAGGGTTGGAGCTTTCTTT. It encodes CASSLGGSRVGAFF.

This rearrangement joins TRBV5-1 to TRBJ2-1, with 8 bases fitting TRBD2. V lost 0 bases to trimming and J lost 7 bases; unmatched junction nucleotides: 9. This CDR3 is built from 16 residues. CDR1 SGHRS and CDR2 YFSETQ come from the germline V gene. The CDR3, as DNA: TGCGCCAGCAGCTTGGTGAACGGGAGGGCCGGTAATGAGCAGTTCTTC. The encoded protein is CASSLVNGRAGNEQFF.

The chain uses TRBV7-9 and TRBJ2-7; no clear D gene. Germline V CDR1 and CDR2: SEHNR, FQNEAQ (reference sequence). The CDR3 covers 11 residues. Trimming left V 3 bases short and J 3 bases short, with 3 bases between. CDR3 protein: CASSFDYEQYF. In nucleotides, the CDR3 is TGTGCCAGCAGCTTCGACTACGAGCAGTACTTC.

The chain uses TRBV28 and TRBJ2-5; TRBD1 agrees at 9 bases. The junction had 4 bases not matched to a gene; V was cut back by 4 bases and J by 7 bases. This CDR3 is built from 13 residues. CDR1 and CDR2 (germline): MDHEN, SYDVKM. This CDR3 reads CASSSQGAGTQYF. The CDR3 DNA sequence: TGTGCCAGCAGTTCACAGGGGGCTGGGACCCAGTACTTC.

The rearrangement uses TRBV9 and TRBJ2-3; no clear D. Germline CDR1 SGDLS, CDR2 YYNGEE. The ends were cut back, 2 bases at V and 5 bases at J, with 9 bases in the middle. The CDR3 totals 13 residues. The CDR3 sequence: CASSVSSLDTQYF. The CDR3 region has the DNA TGTGCCAGCAGCGTTTCTAGTTTAGATACGCAGTATTTT.

The J gene is TRBJ2-1, the V gene TRBV5-1; 9 nucleotides agree with TRBD2. The CDR3 length is 13 residues. Trimming at V came to 8 bases and at J to 0 bases, leaving 0 bases not matched to a gene. Per germline, CDR1 SGHRS and CDR2 YFSETQ. CDR3 residues: CASSGSSYNEQFF. The CDR3 coding sequence is TGCGCCAGTAGCGGGAGCTCCTACAATGAGCAGTTCTTC.

CDR3 DNA sequence: TGTGCCAGCTCACCAACGGGGGACGAGCAGTACTTC. Amino acid sequence: CASSPTGDEQYF. The chain uses TRBV18 and TRBJ2-7; maybe TRBD2 (6 bases). Per the germline V gene, CDR1 is KGHSH and CDR2 is LQKENI. The CDR3 contains 12 residues. V gave up 2 bases and J gave up 5 bases, with 7 bases separating them.

This sequence joins TRBV5-6 and TRBJ2-1; D gene ambiguous. V dropped 0 bases and J dropped 3 bases, with 10 bases sitting between them. The CDR3 runs 15 residues. CDR1 and CDR2 (germline): SGHDT, YYEEEE. The CDR3 coding sequence is TGTGCCAGCAGCTTGGACCGTCAAGACTACAATGAGCAGTTCTTC. Its protein is CASSLDRQDYNEQFF. The entire variable domain, with the rest obtained from reference TRBV5-6 and TRBJ2-1, is as follows: DAGVTQSPTHLIKTRGQQVTLRCSPKSGHDTVSWYQQALGQGPQFIFQYYEEEERQRGNFPDRFSGHQFPNYSSELNVNALLLGDSALYLCASSLDRQDYNEQFFGPGTRLTVL.

The rearrangement uses TRBV6-6 and TRBJ2-7, with a tentative D call TRBD2 (6 bases). V dropped 6 bases and J dropped 3 bases, with 15 bases sitting between them. The CDR3 spans 14 residues. Per germline, CDR1 MNHNY and CDR2 SVGAGI (reference sequence). CDR3 amino acids: CASSEHRDFYEQYF. The CDR3 DNA follows: TGTGCCAGCAGCGAGCACCGGGACTTCTACGAGCAGTACTTC.

The CDR3: CASSPSVIGRDTGELFF. The CDR3 DNA is TGTGCCAGCAGCCCAAGCGTTATCGGGCGGGACACCGGGGAGCTGTTTTTT. This rearrangement joins TRBV5-4 to TRBJ2-2, with D possibly matching TRBD2 (5 bases). The CDR3 sequence is 17 residues long. Looked up from germline, CDR1 is SGHNT and CDR2 is YYREEE (reference sequence). Deletions cut 4 bases from V and 3 bases from J, with 19 bases between.